Following are 27 T cell receptor beta chains from one sample sequenced in a study of T cell repertoires in cytomegalovirus infection. TCRdb fed the reads into MiXCR, producing one record per CDR3 protein. The sample lists roughly 150,000 distinct CDR3 sequences, 23% occurring once. The sample taken for sequencing was PBMCs. The receptor set was obtained from a human donor in good health (CMV status not recorded). Some clones in this sample may be carry-over from other donors' samples.

A few counts support this clonotype. The rearrangement joins TRBV28 to TRBJ2-5; 11 bases align to TRBD2. The CDR3 totals 23 residues. Germline V lookup: CDR1 MDHEN, CDR2 SYDVKM. The V gene end was trimmed by 3 bases and the J gene end by 4 bases; junction bases not matched to a gene: 28. The CDR3 region is CASSLGAIGGLAAHEAPSETQYF. In nucleotides, the CDR3 is TGTGCCAGCAGTTTGGGGGCTATCGGGGGACTAGCGGCCCACGAGGCTCCGTCAGAGACCCAGTACTTC.

The rearrangement links TRBV7-2 to TRBJ1-3; 7 positions match TRBD1. Germline V gene sequence: CDR1 SGHTA, CDR2 FQGNSA. The CDR3 spans 16 residues. V shed 6 bases, J shed 2 bases, and the junction held 10 bases outside the gene matches. DNA of the CDR3: TGTGCCAGCAGTTCCCGACAGGGAGGAACTGGAAACACCATATATTTT. As protein: CASSSRQGGTGNTIYF.

This clonotype was detected ten times or more. This chain joins TRBV7-2 and TRBJ2-7, with 9 bases aligning to TRBD2. The CDR3 contains 16 residues. Germline V gives CDR1 SGHTA, CDR2 FQGNSA. With V trimmed by 1 base and J by 4 bases, 8 bases remained unmatched. CDR3: CASSLEGASGAYEQYF. DNA for the CDR3: TGTGCCAGCAGCTTAGAAGGGGCTAGCGGGGCTTACGAGCAGTACTTC.

In this sample, this clonotype turned up a few times. V gene TRBV18 combines with J gene TRBJ1-4; no clear D. This CDR3 region has 17 residues. The germline V and J ends were trimmed by 2 bases and 2 bases, with 15 bases remaining between them. Per the germline V gene, CDR1 is KGHSH and CDR2 is LQKENI. The CDR3 nucleotides are TGTGCCAGCTCACCAGCATCAAGGAGCGCGACTAATGAAAAACTGTTTTTT. As protein: CASSPASRSATNEKLFF.

This clonotype was counted many times. V gene TRBV7-2 combines with J gene TRBJ2-7; tentatively, D is TRBD1 (5 bases). The V gene lost 1 base and the J gene lost 0 bases, with 19 bases spanning the gap. The CDR3 is 18 residues long. From germline, CDR1 is SGHTA and CDR2 FQGNSA. The CDR3 DNA is TGTGCCAGCAGCTTAGGCCCCACCAGGGCTGAGGTCTCCTACGAGCAGTACTTC. The encoded protein is CASSLGPTRAEVSYEQYF.

This clonotype has just a few counts. Here the CDR3 reads CASSPGTSLGTQYF. The CDR3 DNA is TGTGCCAGCAGCCCAGGGACTAGCTTGGGGACCCAGTACTTC. The gene calls are TRBV28 and TRBJ2-5; TRBD2 agrees at 9 bases. With V trimmed by 6 bases and J by 7 bases, 9 bases remained unmatched. Looked up from germline, CDR1 is MDHEN and CDR2 is SYDVKM. The CDR3 consists of 14 residues. Based on the CDR3 plus reference TRBV28 and TRBJ2-5, the full variable domain is DVKVTQSSRYLVKRTGEKVFLECVQDMDHENMFWYRQDPGLGLRLIYFSYDVKMKEKGDIPEGYSVSREKKERFSLILESASTNQTSMYLCASSPGTSLGTQYFGPGTRLLVL.

This clonotype has only a few counts. The V and J genes are TRBV7-9 and TRBJ2-1; D may be TRBD1 (5 bases). Looked up from germline, CDR1 is SEHNR and CDR2 is FQNEAQ (reference sequence). Trimming removed 1 base at V and 8 bases at J, with 12 bases between. The CDR3 contains 14 residues. The CDR3 reads CASSLGGQGDEQFF. The CDR3 DNA reads as TGTGCCAGCAGCTTAGGTGGGCAAGGGGATGAGCAGTTCTTC. The whole variable domain, filled in from reference TRBV7-9 and TRBJ2-1, reads DTGVSQNPRHKITKRGQNVTFRCDPISEHNRLYWYRQTLGQGPEFLTYFQNEAQLEKSRLLSDRFSAERPKGSFSTLEIQRTEQGDSAMYLCASSLGGQGDEQFFGPGTRLTVL.

This clonotype was observed a handful of times. The V call is TRBV7-2, the J call TRBJ2-7; TRBD2 might be the D (5 bases). CDR1 and CDR2 (germline): SGHTA, FQGNSA. Trimming took off 2 bases at V and 3 bases at J, with 11 bases between the two ends. The CDR3 length is 14 residues. The CDR3 bases are TGTGCCAGCAGCTTAAGGGAGTCTATCTACGAGCAGTACTTC. Amino acid sequence: CASSLRESIYEQYF.

This clonotype was counted a few times. The chain has TRBV7-2 and TRBJ1-2; perhaps TRBD1 as D (6 bases). V lost 1 base to trimming and J lost 8 bases, with 17 bases between them. The germline V gene encodes CDR1 SGHTA and CDR2 FQGNSA. CDR3 length: 15 residues. The DNA of the CDR3 is TGTGCCAGCAGCTTAGGGAGGGGCCGCCAGGGGGGCTACACCTTC. It is translated as CASSLGRGRQGGYTF.

This clonotype showed up many times. The chain employs TRBV7-2 and TRBJ2-1, with 9 bases lining up with TRBD2. V gave up 5 bases and J gave up 4 bases; unmatched junction bases: 6. Per the germline V gene, CDR1 is SGHTA and CDR2 is FQGNSA. This CDR3 has 15 residues. CDR3 bases: TGTGCCAGCAGCCAAAGCGGGGGGATTTACAATGAGCAGTTCTTC. Residues: CASSQSGGIYNEQFF.

J is TRBJ2-3 and V is TRBV7-3; 12 nucleotides line up with TRBD2. Unmatched junction bases numbered 5, after V lost 3 bases and J lost 7 bases. Per germline, CDR1 SGHTA and CDR2 FQGTGA. This CDR3 contains 15 residues. The CDR3: CASSFGLAGRNTQYF. The CDR3 DNA reads TGTGCCAGCAGCTTCGGACTAGCGGGACGAAATACGCAGTATTTT.

Worth noting for this clonotype: At one boundary the junction diverges from the germline segment, which might be a read error. The chain joins TRBV2 to TRBJ1-6; D remains ambiguous. The germline CDR1 and CDR2 sequences are SNHLY and FYNNEI. This CDR3 region has 15 residues. Here the CDR3 DNA reads TGTGCCAGCAGAGAAGGAGGCTTAAATAATTCACCCCTCCACTTT. This encodes CASREGGLNNSPLHF. The entire variable domain, with the rest obtained from reference TRBV2 and TRBJ1-6, is as follows: EPEVTQTPSHQVTQMGQEVILRCVPISNHLYFYWYRQILGQKVEFLVSFYNNEISEKSEIFDDQFSVERPDGSNFTLKIRSTKLEDSAMYFCASREGGLNNSPLHFGNGTRLTVT.

The J gene is TRBJ2-2, the V gene TRBV5-6; D may be TRBD1 (5 bases). Germline CDR1 SGHDT, CDR2 YYEEEE. The CDR3 is made up of 15 amino acids. V lost 5 bases and J lost 7, with 18 bases in between. The CDR3 protein is CASSPDRFSGGELFF. The CDR3 DNA is TGTGCCAGCAGTCCCGACAGATTTTCGGGCGGGGAGCTGTTTTTT.

This clonotype was observed at least ten times. The chain uses TRBV7-2 and TRBJ1-5; D unresolved. CDR1 is SGHTA, CDR2 FQGNSA, per germline. The CDR3 extends over 15 amino acids. Trimming removed 1 base at V and 2 bases at J, with 9 bases between. The DNA of the CDR3 is TGTGCCAGCAGCTTAGAAAACAAACGCAATCAGCCCCAGCATTTT. Residues: CASSLENKRNQPQHF. Full variable domain (missing parts from reference TRBV7-2 and TRBJ1-5): GAGVSQSPSNKVTEKGKDVELRCDPISGHTALYWYRQSLGQGLEFLIYFQGNSAPDKSGLPSDRFSAERTGGSVSTLTIQRTQQEDSAVYLCASSLENKRNQPQHFGDGTRLSIL.

This clonotype has at least ten counts. The chain combines TRBV7-2 with TRBJ1-5; TRBD1 might be the D (5 bases). The germline gives CDR1 SGHTA, CDR2 FQGNSA. The CDR3 runs 15 residues. V shed 1 base and J shed 4 bases, with 11 bases lying between them. The CDR3 region is CASSLEVGENQPQHF. In DNA form, the CDR3 reads TGTGCCAGCAGCTTAGAAGTGGGGGAAAATCAGCCCCAGCATTTT.

This clonotype occurred many times. J is TRBJ2-2 and V is TRBV7-6; perhaps TRBD2 as D (5 bases). CDR1 SGHVS and CDR2 FNYEAQ come from the germline V gene. CDR3 length: 16 residues. V was shortened by 5 bases and J by 1 base, with 14 bases between the two germline ends. In DNA form, the CDR3 reads TGTGCCAGCAGCGACATCCGGGGTTTGAACACCGGGGAGCTGTTTTTT. Protein: CASSDIRGLNTGELFF.

This chain uses TRBV19 with TRBJ1-5; 11 nucleotides align to TRBD1. There are 17 residues in the CDR3. CDR1 and CDR2 from the germline V gene are LNHDA and SQIVND (reference sequence). V gave up 2 bases and J gave up 6 bases; unmatched junction bases: 9. The CDR3 region is CASSIRTGGGFGQPQHF. As DNA, the CDR3 is TGTGCCAGTAGTATACGGACAGGGGGCGGATTCGGTCAGCCCCAGCATTTT. The whole variable domain, filled in from reference TRBV19 and TRBJ1-5, reads DGGITQSPKYLFRKEGQNVTLSCEQNLNHDAMYWYRQDPGQGLRLIYYSQIVNDFQKGDIAEGYSVSREKKESFPLTVTSAQKNPTAFYLCASSIRTGGGFGQPQHFGDGTRLSIL.

The chain couples TRBV6-1 to TRBJ2-3, with a possible D match to TRBD1 (6 bases). In germline, CDR1 is MNHNS, CDR2 SASEGT. CDR3 length: 15 amino acids. V dropped 6 bases and J dropped 8 bases, with 21 bases sitting between them. The CDR3 spells CASRPSTGPLGTQYF. CDR3 bases: TGTGCCAGCAGACCCTCTACAGGGCCGCTCGGTACGCAGTATTTT.

Points on this clonotype: One base away lies a much larger clone, so this may be a sequencing read error. The chain employs TRBV7-2 and TRBJ1-2, with a possible D match to TRBD1 (5 bases). This CDR3 contains 14 residues. Germline V lookup: CDR1 SGHTA, CDR2 FQGNSA. V gave up 2 bases and J gave up 8 bases, with 15 bases separating them. The CDR3 loop reads CASSLWGRVSGYTF. The CDR3 nucleotides read TGTGCCAGCAGCTTATGGGGCAGGGTATCCGGCTACACCTTC.

This clonotype was found many times. The chain employs TRBV7-8 and TRBJ1-2, with D hard to call. The CDR3 is made up of 13 amino acids. Trimming removed 8 bases at V and 4 bases at J, with 14 bases between. Germline CDR1 is SGHVS and CDR2 is FQNEAQ. The CDR3: CASCSNPFYGYTF. The CDR3 coding sequence is TGTGCCAGCTGCTCAAACCCTTTCTATGGCTACACCTTC.

The V gene is TRBV28, the J gene TRBJ1-5, with a possible D match to TRBD1 (5 bases). CDR1 and CDR2 (germline): MDHEN, SYDVKM. The V end lost 2 bases, the J end lost 3 bases, and 11 bases lay between the germline ends. The CDR3 sequence is 15 residues long. The CDR3, as DNA: TGTGCCAGCAGTTTAATAGACAGTGACAATCAGCCCCAGCATTTT. It encodes CASSLIDSDNQPQHF.

Details on this clonotype: The junction and the germline gene differ at one end; a read error may be behind it. V is TRBV12-3 or TRBV12-4 and J is TRBJ2-3; a possible D gene is TRBD1 (5 bases). This CDR3 comprises 14 residues. The CDR3 nucleotides are TGTACCAGCAGTTTAGGGGCCTCCACAGATACGCAGTATTTT. Its translation: CTSSLGASTDTQYF.

This clonotype was observed a few times. The J gene is TRBJ2-3, the V gene TRBV24-1; D possibly corresponds to TRBD1 (6 bases). V dropped 9 bases and J dropped 6 bases, with 9 bases sitting between them. This CDR3 region has 11 residues. The V gene's germline CDR1 is KGHDR and CDR2 SFDVKD. Here the CDR3 DNA reads TGTGCCACCCAGCAGGGGGATACGCAGTATTTT. The encoded protein is CATQQGDTQYF.

This clonotype appeared a few times. The rearrangement uses TRBV28 and TRBJ2-1, with a weak D call TRBD2 (6 bases). The CDR3 loop spans 14 amino acids. The V and J ends lost 4 bases and 4 bases respectively, with 11 bases between them. Germline V gene lookup returns CDR1 MDHEN and CDR2 SYDVKM. Here the CDR3 DNA reads TGTGCCAGCAGTTGGGAGGCCGTGTACAATGAGCAGTTCTTC. Translation gives CASSWEAVYNEQFF.

V usage is TRBV12-5 and J usage is TRBJ1-4, with D possibly being TRBD1 (6 bases). Germline assignment: CDR1 LGHNT and CDR2 FRNRAP. V was shortened by 0 bases and J by 4 bases, with 9 bases between the two germline ends. This CDR3 contains 15 residues. This CDR3 reads CASGLVQGGNEKLFF. The CDR3 DNA sequence: TGTGCTAGTGGTTTGGTACAAGGGGGTAATGAAAAACTGTTTTTT.

This clonotype was counted ten times or more. The rearrangement joins TRBV4-3 to TRBJ1-4; no reliable D call. Germline V gene lookup returns CDR1 LGHNA and CDR2 YSLEER. CDR3 size: 14 residues. V shed 1 base and J shed 14 bases, with 17 bases lying between them. CDR3: CASSQGDVGMGLFF. The DNA of the CDR3 is TGCGCCAGCAGCCAAGGAGATGTAGGGATGGGTCTGTTTTTT.

The chain joins TRBV28 to TRBJ2-1; D gene ambiguous. V lost 1 base and J 9 bases, leaving 13 bases between the germline ends. This CDR3 is built from 14 residues. Germline CDR1 reads MDHEN; CDR2 reads SYDVKM. The DNA of the CDR3 is TGTGCCAGCAGTTTATTGTCCAGGCATGGTGAGCAGTTCTTC. Translating it yields CASSLLSRHGEQFF.